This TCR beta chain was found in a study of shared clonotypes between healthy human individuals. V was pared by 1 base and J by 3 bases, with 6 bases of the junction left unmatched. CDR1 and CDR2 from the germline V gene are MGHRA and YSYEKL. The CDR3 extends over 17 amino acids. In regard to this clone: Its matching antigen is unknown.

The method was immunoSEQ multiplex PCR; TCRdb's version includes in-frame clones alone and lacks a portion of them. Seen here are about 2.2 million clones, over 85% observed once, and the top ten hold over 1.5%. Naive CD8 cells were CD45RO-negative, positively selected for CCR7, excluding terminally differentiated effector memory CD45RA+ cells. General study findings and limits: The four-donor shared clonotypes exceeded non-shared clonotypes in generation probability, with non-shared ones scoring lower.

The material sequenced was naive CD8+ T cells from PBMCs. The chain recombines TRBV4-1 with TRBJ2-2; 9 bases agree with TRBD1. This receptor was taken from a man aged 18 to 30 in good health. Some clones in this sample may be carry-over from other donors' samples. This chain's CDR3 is CASSQVSGTGYTGELFF. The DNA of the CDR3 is TGCGCCAGCAGCCAAGTCTCCGGGACAGGGTACACCGGGGAGCTGTTTTTT.